The source of this T cell receptor (beta chain) is a study of T-cell reconstitution after alpha-beta-depleted transplantation in children. Study outcomes and limitations: One year post-transplant, T-cell counts and diversity were largely derived from T cells produced anew.

Unique molecular identifiers were incorporated when the TCRbeta library was constructed. TCRdb passed the PCR reads through MiXCR, listing each CDR3 protein once. The data show 6,500 or so distinct CDR3 sequences, 4% to 5.5% seen once. Germline V gives CDR1 MDHEN, CDR2 SYDVKM. V shed 4 bases and J 6 bases; nucleotides not matched to a gene: 5. The CDR3 consists of 14 residues. This clonotype occurred many times. The antigen is unknown. J is TRBJ2-1 and V is TRBV28; 8 nucleotides line up with TRBD2. This TCR was recovered from a child younger than two who had a stem cell transplant for acute myeloid leukemia, so the T cells may come from the graft donor. The specimen comprised PBMCs, mostly from graft donor cells, sampled 180 days after TCRalphabeta/CD19-depleted stem cell transplant. In nucleotides, the CDR3 is TGTGCCAGCAGTTCACCGACTAGCGCCAATGAGCAGTTCTTC. It translates to CASSSPTSANEQFF.